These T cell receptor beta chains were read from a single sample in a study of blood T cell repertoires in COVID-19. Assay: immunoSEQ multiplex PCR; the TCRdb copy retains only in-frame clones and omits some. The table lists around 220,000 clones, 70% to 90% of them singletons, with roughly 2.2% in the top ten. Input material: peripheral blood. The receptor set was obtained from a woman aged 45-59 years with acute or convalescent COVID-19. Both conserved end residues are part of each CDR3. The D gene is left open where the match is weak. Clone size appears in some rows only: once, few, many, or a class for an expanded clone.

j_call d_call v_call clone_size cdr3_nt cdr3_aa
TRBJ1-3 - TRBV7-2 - TGTGCCAGCAGCTCCCGGGAATCTGGAAACACCATATATTTT CASSSRESGNTIYF
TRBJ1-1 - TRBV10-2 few TGCGCCAGCAGCTACAGGAACACTGAAGCTTTCTTT CASSYRNTEAFF
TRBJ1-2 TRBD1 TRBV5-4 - TGTGCCAGCAGCCCGCCCACAGGGGATGGCCCGGGGGGCTACACCTTC CASSPPTGDGPGGYTF
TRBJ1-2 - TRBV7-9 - TGTGCCAGCAGCCCTTTTTCCCCAGTAGTCGGGGGCTACACCTTC CASSPFSPVVGGYTF
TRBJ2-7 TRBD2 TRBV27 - TGTGCCAGCAGTTCCTTAACTAGCGGGAGGTACGAGCAGTACTTC CASSSLTSGRYEQYF
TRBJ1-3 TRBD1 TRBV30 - TGTGCCTGGAGGGGGGGACAGTTCGGGGGCACCATATATTTT CAWRGGQFGGTIYF
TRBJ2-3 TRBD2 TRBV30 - TGTGCCTGGAGTCCCGGGACTAGCGGGATTATCGGAGATACGCAGTATTTT CAWSPGTSGIIGDTQYF
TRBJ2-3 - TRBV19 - TGTGCCAGTAGTATACTTCCGGGAGCGAGCACAGATACGCAGTATTTT CASSILPGASTDTQYF
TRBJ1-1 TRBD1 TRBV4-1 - TGCGCCAGCAGACTGACTCCGGGACAGATTAACACTGAAGCTTTCTTT CASRLTPGQINTEAFF
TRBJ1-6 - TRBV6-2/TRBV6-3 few TGTGCCAGCAGTCTCATCGGGGTCGCTTCACCCCTCCACTTT CASSLIGVASPLHF
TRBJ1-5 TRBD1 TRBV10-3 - TGTGCCATCAGCTCTCAGGGGGCCCTAAATCAGCCCCAGCATTTT CAISSQGALNQPQHF
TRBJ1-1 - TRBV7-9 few TGTGCCAGCAGCTTAAGACCTACAGGGCCCACTGAAGCTTTCTTT CASSLRPTGPTEAFF
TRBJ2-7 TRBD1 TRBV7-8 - TGTGCCAGCAGCTTAGCGGGACAGGCTTCCTACGAGCAGTACTTC CASSLAGQASYEQYF
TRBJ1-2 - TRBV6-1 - TGTGCCAGCAGTAAAGGGAGAGGAAACACCCACCTCTATGGCTACACCTTC CASSKGRGNTHLYGYTF
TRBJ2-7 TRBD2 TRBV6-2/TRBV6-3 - TGTGCCAGCAGTCGACTAGCGGGTGTGAACGAGCAGTACTTC CASSRLAGVNEQYF
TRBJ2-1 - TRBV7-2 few TGTGCCAGCAACTCTCGCTTCGGCAATGAGCAGTTCTTC CASNSRFGNEQFF
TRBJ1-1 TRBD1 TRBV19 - TGTGCCAGTACCTCCAACAGGGGGCTAGGAGAAGCTTTCTTT CASTSNRGLGEAFF
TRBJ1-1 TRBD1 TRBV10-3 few TGTGCCATCAGTGTTGGCGGACAGGGGGCGCGGACTGAAGCTTTCTTT CAISVGGQGARTEAFF
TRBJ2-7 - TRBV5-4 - TGTGCCAGCAGCTTGGTTCAAAACGCCGGGGAGCAGTACTTC CASSLVQNAGEQYF
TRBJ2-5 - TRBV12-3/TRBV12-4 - TGTGCCAGCAGTCATACAGGGTCAGAGACCCAGTACTTC CASSHTGSETQYF
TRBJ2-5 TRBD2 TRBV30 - TGTGCCTGGGGGGGAGGGTTACGGGAGACCCAGTACTTC CAWGGGLRETQYF
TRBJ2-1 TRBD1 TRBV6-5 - TGTGCCAGCAGAGCCGGGACAGATTACAATGAGCAGTTCTTC CASRAGTDYNEQFF
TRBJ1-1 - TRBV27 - TGTGCCAGCAGTCTTCAGGGCCGGAGCACTGAAGCTTTCTTT CASSLQGRSTEAFF
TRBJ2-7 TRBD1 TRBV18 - TGTGCCAGCTCGGAGGGACAGGCGATCTCCTACGAGCAGTACTTC CASSEGQAISYEQYF
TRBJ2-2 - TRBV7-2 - TGTGCCAGCAGCTTAGGAGGGAGCACCGGGGAGCTGTTTTTT CASSLGGSTGELFF
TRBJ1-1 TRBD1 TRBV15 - TGTGCCACCAGCGGGGGACAGATGAACACTGAAGCTTTCTTT CATSGGQMNTEAFF
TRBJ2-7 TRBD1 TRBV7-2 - TGTGCCAGCAGCTTTGGGACAGGACCCTACGAGCAGTACTTC CASSFGTGPYEQYF
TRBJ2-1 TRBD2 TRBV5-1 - TGCGCCAGCAGCCAAGGGACTAGCGGAATTGAGCAGTTCTTC CASSQGTSGIEQFF
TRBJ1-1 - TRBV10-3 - TGTGCCATCAGTGAGGGAGGACCTTGGAACACTGAAGCTTTCTTT CAISEGGPWNTEAFF
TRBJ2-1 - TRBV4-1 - TGCGCCAGCAGCCAAACACCCGGCGCAGGGGGGTTCAATGAGCAGTTCTTC CASSQTPGAGGFNEQFF
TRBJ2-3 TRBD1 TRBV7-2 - TGTGCCAGCAGCCCGGGACAGGGGCGCGATACGCAGTATTTT CASSPGQGRDTQYF
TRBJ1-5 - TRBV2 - TGTGCCAGCAGTGATAAGACATTAAATCAGCCCCAGCATTTT CASSDKTLNQPQHF
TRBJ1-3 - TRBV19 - TGTGCCAGTAGTAGGGGACTGGTCTCTGGAAACACCATATATTTT CASSRGLVSGNTIYF
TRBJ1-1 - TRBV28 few TGTGCCAGCAGGGGAGGGCCAGCTTTCTTT CASRGGPAFF
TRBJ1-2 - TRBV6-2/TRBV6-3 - TGTGCCAGCAGTGCAACAGCTAACTATGGCTACACCTTC CASSATANYGYTF
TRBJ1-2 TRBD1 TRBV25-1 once TGTGCCAGCAGTGGCGGGGACAGAACCTATGGCTACACCTTC CASSGGDRTYGYTF
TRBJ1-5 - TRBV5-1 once TGCGCCAGCAGCCCGGGAGGGGCGAGGAGCAATCAGCCCCAGCATTTT CASSPGGARSNQPQHF
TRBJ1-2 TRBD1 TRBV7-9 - TGTGCCAGCAGCTTAGCTCAGGGGGCGAAGTATGGCTACACCTTC CASSLAQGAKYGYTF
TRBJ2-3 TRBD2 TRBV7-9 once TGTGCCAGCAGCAATCTCCCCGCGGGGGGGCCTGACACGCAGTATTTT CASSNLPAGGPDTQYF
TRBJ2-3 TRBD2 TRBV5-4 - TGTGCCAGCAGTCGGGGAGGGACTAGCGGCGGCACAGATACGCAGTATTTT CASSRGGTSGGTDTQYF
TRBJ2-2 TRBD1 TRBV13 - TGTGCCAGCAGCTTCTACAGGGGGGTCAGCACCGGGGAGCTGTTTTTT CASSFYRGVSTGELFF
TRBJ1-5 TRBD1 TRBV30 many TGTGCCTGGAGTACCGGGACAGGGGAATATCAGCCCCAGCATTTT CAWSTGTGEYQPQHF
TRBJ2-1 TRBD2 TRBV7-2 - TGTGCCAGCACCGAAAGTTGGGGGGGGGCCTACAATGAGCAGTTCTTC CASTESWGGAYNEQFF
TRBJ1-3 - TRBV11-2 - TGTGCCAGCAGCTTAGACACAGTGTCCAACACCATATATTTT CASSLDTVSNTIYF
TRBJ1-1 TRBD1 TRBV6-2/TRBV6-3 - TGTGCCAGCAGTTATGGACAGGTCACTGAAGCTTTCTTT CASSYGQVTEAFF
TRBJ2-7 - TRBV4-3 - TGCGCCAGCAGCCAAAACCGCCTCGGGGGTGACGAGCAGTACTTC CASSQNRLGGDEQYF
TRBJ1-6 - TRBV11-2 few TGTGCCACCTCCTTTGGAGGGAATAATTCACCCCTCCACTTT CATSFGGNNSPLHF
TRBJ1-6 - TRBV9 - TGTGCCAGCAGCGTAGAGCCGGAGGCCTTTAATTCACCCCTCCACTTT CASSVEPEAFNSPLHF
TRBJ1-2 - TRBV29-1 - TGCAGCGTTGGGGAGGGAGCGGACTATGGCTACACCTTC CSVGEGADYGYTF